This TCR beta chain was retrieved from a study of CD8 T cells in ankylosing spondylitis. From the 5' RACE reads, TCRdb called clonotypes with MiXCR, one entry per CDR3 protein. This repertoire shows 470,000 or so distinct CDR3 sequences, 26% found once; its top ten account for over 0.8%. This CDR3 has 15 amino acids. The junction had 10 bases not matched to a gene; V was cut back by 4 bases and J by 5 bases. The V gene's germline CDR1 is LGHDT and CDR2 YNNKEL (reference sequence). The study, taken as a whole, reports: A motif in TCR beta, a set of seven to nine highly homologous variants, appeared characteristic of ankylosing spondylitis blood.

Points on this clonotype: Its antigen is not identified.

The sample taken for sequencing was blood, either unsorted or a sorted T cell fraction (not recorded which). The chain combines TRBV3-1 with TRBJ2-5; 7 nucleotides agree with TRBD2. The sequence was obtained from a male donor with ankylosing spondylitis. This chain's CDR3 is CASSLTAGVRETQYF. The CDR3 DNA follows: TGTGCCAGCAGCCTTACCGCGGGAGTGAGGGAGACCCAGTACTTC.